The entry that follows covers one T cell receptor beta chain sequence. The CDR3 is 13 residues long. V lost 0 bases to trimming and J lost 3 bases, with 7 bases between them. CDR1 is SGDLS, CDR2 YYNGEE, per germline. This specimen belongs to a study of cytomegalovirus exposure and HLA in healthy donors. 60 Vbeta and 13 Jbeta primers were used in PCR. Produced via immunoSEQ multiplex PCR; TCRdb's table is partial and in-frame only. The sample lists some 130,000 clones, over 80% occurring once. The receptor comes from a boy aged 5-17 years in good health and CMV-seronegative. The chain employs TRBV9 and TRBJ2-7, with no clear D. Sequenced sample: PBMCs. The CDR3 here is CASSVAPSYEQYF. The DNA of the CDR3 is TGTGCCAGCAGCGTAGCTCCCAGCTACGAGCAGTACTTC.